The sequence of this TCR beta chain was determined in a study of T cells in Graves' hyperthyroidism and ophthalmopathy. Overall study context: Before any treatment, at initial diagnosis, peripheral blood was collected. The study's findings and limits: Most thyroid clonotypes that were expanded above 0.001 also turned up in blood.

Amplified regions were TCR beta CDR3 sequences from RNA transcripts. Carried out on the TCR CDR3, a first-round RT-PCR used the HTBI primer set. TCRdb analysed the multiplex PCR reads with MiXCR anew, one entry per CDR3 protein. The sample yields approximately 510,000 distinct CDR3 sequences, about a fifth seen once. Absent ophthalmopathy progression within 18 months defined stable Graves' hyperthyroidism. The PBMCs had their origin in around 10 ml of fresh peripheral blood. The V gene's germline CDR1 is MNHEY and CDR2 SVGEGT. This CDR3 is 11 amino acids long. V was cut by 0 bases and J by 8 bases, with 4 bases left in between. In its sample, this clonotype was seen many times. No antigen is known for it. Since a much larger clone is just one base distant, this may be a read error.

What was sequenced was blood. The clonotype originates from a man between 18 and 35 years old with Graves' hyperthyroidism. The chain has TRBV6-2 or TRBV6-3 and TRBJ1-2; D not certain. The CDR3 bases are TGTGCCAGCAGTTACTCCTGGGGCTACACCTTC. It encodes CASSYSWGYTF.